These 16 T cell receptor beta chains share one sample of origin, sequenced in a study of cytomegalovirus exposure and HLA in healthy donors. Only in-frame clones appear in the TCRdb table, and some are missing; sequencing was by immunoSEQ multiplex PCR. The data show about 160,000 clones, 95% to 97% seen once. The specimen sequenced was PBMCs. The source of these receptors is a woman aged 18-29 years in good health and CMV-seronegative.

This clone showed up just once. V and J are TRBV18 and TRBJ2-7; D gene uncertain. Germline loops: CDR1 KGHSH, CDR2 LQKENI. There are 13 residues in the CDR3. V dropped 8 bases and J dropped 0 bases, with 11 bases sitting between them. The CDR3 nucleotides read TGTGCCAGCCAGACATATAGCTCCTACGAGCAGTACTTC. Its protein is CASQTYSSYEQYF.

J is TRBJ1-1 and V is TRBV7-9; 8 bases align to TRBD1. Germline V gene data show CDR1 as SEHNR and CDR2 as FQNEAQ (reference sequence). Trimming removed 4 bases from V and 4 bases from J; junction bases left unmatched: 5. The CDR3 totals 14 residues. The CDR3 DNA follows: TGTGCCAGCAGCTCCTGGACAGGGCCCACTGAAGCTTTCTTT. Amino acid sequence: CASSSWTGPTEAFF. The variable domain in full, completed from reference TRBV7-9 and TRBJ1-1, reads DTGVSQNPRHKITKRGQNVTFRCDPISEHNRLYWYRQTLGQGPEFLTYFQNEAQLEKSRLLSDRFSAERPKGSFSTLEIQRTEQGDSAMYLCASSSWTGPTEAFFGQGTRLTVV.

The gene calls are TRBV15 and TRBJ2-7; 7 bases match TRBD1. The CDR3 extends over 13 amino acids. V lost 0 bases to trimming and J lost 5 bases; unmatched junction nucleotides: 1. Germline V lookup: CDR1 LNHNV, CDR2 YYDKDF (reference sequence). The CDR3 DNA reads as TGTGCCACCAGCAGAGACAGGGGGAACGAGCAGTACTTC. This sequence encodes CATSRDRGNEQYF.

The V and J genes are TRBV28 and TRBJ2-7; possible D gene TRBD1, 6 bases. Looked up from germline, CDR1 is MDHEN and CDR2 is SYDVKM. CDR3 length: 15 residues. V was clipped by 1 base and J by 2 bases, with 12 bases between them. The CDR3 DNA reads as TGTGCCAGCAGTTTATCCAGCAGGGGCGCCTACGAGCAGTACTTC. The encoded protein is CASSLSSRGAYEQYF.

V and J are TRBV4-1 and TRBJ1-1, with 7 nucleotides matching TRBD1. Germline V gene sequence: CDR1 MGHRA, CDR2 YSYEKL. The CDR3 length is 16 residues. With V trimmed by 0 bases and J by 0 bases, 4 bases remained unmatched. DNA of the CDR3: TGCGCCAGCAGCCAAGATCAGACAGGGTTGAACACTGAAGCTTTCTTT. Translation: CASSQDQTGLNTEAFF.

The genes are TRBV7-2 and TRBJ1-1, with D perhaps matching TRBD1 (5 bases). V was cut by 4 bases and J by 3 bases, with 9 bases left in between. The CDR3 has 13 amino acids. CDR1 is SGHTA, CDR2 FQGNSA, per germline. This CDR3 is CASSWGEDTEAFF. The CDR3, as DNA: TGTGCCAGCAGCTGGGGGGAAGACACTGAAGCTTTCTTT. Full variable domain (outside the CDR3, taken from reference TRBV7-2 and TRBJ1-1): GAGVSQSPSNKVTEKGKDVELRCDPISGHTALYWYRQSLGQGLEFLIYFQGNSAPDKSGLPSDRFSAERTGGSVSTLTIQRTQQEDSAVYLCASSWGEDTEAFFGQGTRLTVV.

This chain uses TRBV7-6 with TRBJ1-1; D not certain. CDR3 length: 14 residues. V lost 5 bases, J lost 2 bases, and 12 bases lay in between. Germline CDR1 SGHVS, CDR2 FNYEAQ. CDR3 loop: CASSPNRQNTEAFF. In nucleotides, the CDR3 is TGTGCCAGCAGCCCTAATCGCCAAAACACTGAAGCTTTCTTT.

The J gene is TRBJ1-5, the V gene TRBV4-1; 8 positions match TRBD1. The V segment lost 2 bases and the J segment 0 bases; nucleotides outside the gene matches: 15. Germline lookup yields CDR1 MGHRA and CDR2 YSYEKL. The CDR3 extends over 20 amino acids. The CDR3 protein is CASSQTPGQGVLYSNQPQHF. CDR3 DNA sequence: TGCGCCAGCAGCCAAACTCCCGGACAGGGAGTGTTGTATAGCAATCAGCCCCAGCATTTT.

This chain links TRBV7-9 with TRBJ2-7, with D possibly matching TRBD1 (6 bases). The CDR3 has 14 amino acids. Germline CDR1 SEHNR, CDR2 FQNEAQ (reference sequence). The V and J ends lost 1 base and 3 bases respectively, with 10 bases between them. The CDR3 is CASSLVGQIYEQYF. Here the CDR3 DNA reads TGTGCCAGCAGCTTAGTCGGACAGATCTACGAGCAGTACTTC.

This clone was seen a single time. V usage is TRBV4-2 and J usage is TRBJ2-3, with TRBD2 as a possible D gene (5 bases). CDR3 length: 16 residues. Germline lookup yields CDR1 LGHNA and CDR2 YNFKEQ. Deletions cut 0 bases from V and 3 bases from J, with 13 bases between. As DNA, the CDR3 is TGTGCCAGCAGCCAAGATCTACTAGTTAGTACAGATACGCAGTATTTT. This sequence encodes CASSQDLLVSTDTQYF.

V and J are TRBV11-2 and TRBJ2-7; D may be TRBD1 (5 bases). The germline CDR1 and CDR2 sequences are SGHAT and FQNNGV. The CDR3 covers 14 residues. V shed 5 bases and J shed 0 bases, with 11 bases lying between them. The CDR3 nucleotides read TGTGCCAGCAGCCCGATTGACAGCTCCTACGAGCAGTACTTC. Amino acid sequence: CASSPIDSSYEQYF. The complete variable domain, with remaining parts taken from reference TRBV11-2 and TRBJ2-7, reads EAGVAQSPRYKIIEKRQSVAFWCNPISGHATLYWYQQILGQGPKLLIQFQNNGVVDDSQLPKDRFSAERLKGVDSTLKIQPAKLEDSAVYLCASSPIDSSYEQYFGPGTRLTVT.

The chain combines TRBV5-6 with TRBJ2-7, with 9 positions matching TRBD2. The V and J ends lost 6 bases and 6 bases, in that order; junction bases with no gene match: 10. In germline, CDR1 is SGHDT, CDR2 YYEEEE. The CDR3 is 14 amino acids. CDR3 protein: CASTRRAGGLEQYF. CDR3 DNA: TGTGCCAGCACCCGTCGGGCGGGGGGGCTCGAGCAGTACTTC.

The chain links TRBV6-5 to TRBJ2-1; D uncertain. The V end lost 6 bases, the J end lost 4 bases, and 4 bases lay between the germline ends. The CDR3 is 11 residues long. Germline values: CDR1 MNHEY, CDR2 SVGAGI. The CDR3 here is CASRLYNEQFF. CDR3 nucleotides: TGTGCCAGCAGACTATACAATGAGCAGTTCTTC.

In DNA form, the CDR3 reads TGTGCCAGCAGCCCAGTAACAGGGAATGGCTACACCTTC. Amino acid sequence: CASSPVTGNGYTF. This chain links TRBV7-8 with TRBJ1-2, with a tentative D call TRBD1 (6 bases). The V end was cut by 5 bases, the J end by 6 bases, with 13 bases between. This CDR3 contains 13 residues. Germline lookup yields CDR1 SGHVS and CDR2 FQNEAQ.

This sequence joins TRBV29-1 and TRBJ1-1, with TRBD1 matching over 8 bases. With 7 bases clipped from V and 1 base from J, the junction kept 11 bases outside the gene matches. This CDR3 region has 15 residues. From germline, CDR1 is SQVTM and CDR2 ANQGSEA. CDR3 in amino acids: CSALDRVRSNTEAFF. The CDR3 nucleotides are TGCAGCGCCCTGGACAGGGTGCGTTCGAACACTGAAGCTTTCTTT.

This chain joins TRBV27 and TRBJ2-6, with a possible D match to TRBD1 (6 bases). Germline-derived CDR1 and CDR2 are MNHEY and SMNVEV (reference sequence). This CDR3 has 17 amino acids. V was trimmed by 1 base and J by 0 bases, leaving 10 bases between them. CDR3: CASSLFTGSSGANVLTF. The CDR3 coding sequence is TGTGCCAGCAGTTTATTTACAGGGAGCTCTGGGGCCAACGTCCTGACTTTC.